What follows are 26 T cell receptor beta chains derived from one specimen sequenced in a study of T cell clonotyping in hematopoietic cell transplantation. TCRdb's table, derived via immunoSEQ multiplex PCR, lists solely in-frame clones and lacks some. Seen here are about 8,000 clones, about four fifths observed once, and the top ten hold approximately 5%. The sequenced sample was peripheral blood mononuclear cells, obtained 180 days after allogeneic stem cell transplant. Receptors were obtained from a female patient in her fifties or sixties who had an allogeneic stem cell transplant from an unrelated donor, so the T cells may come from the graft donor. Some clones in this sample may be carry-over from other donors' samples.

The chain employs TRBV4-1 and TRBJ2-3; a possible D gene is TRBD1 (6 bases). Germline CDR1 is MGHRA and CDR2 is YSYEKL. Trimming shortened V by 4 bases and J by 5 bases, and 28 bases separated the two germline ends. The CDR3 has 19 residues. The CDR3 here is CASSPKIQQGFFSVDTQYF. CDR3 DNA sequence: TGCGCCAGCAGCCCAAAAATCCAACAGGGTTTCTTTTCTGTAGATACGCAGTATTTT.

The chain recombines TRBV19 with TRBJ2-2; no reliable D call. Trimming cost V 8 bases and J 3 bases, with 13 bases left between them. Germline-derived CDR1 and CDR2 are LNHDA and SQIVND (reference sequence). The CDR3 consists of 14 residues. This CDR3 reads CASEVASDTGELFF. DNA of the CDR3: TGTGCCAGTGAAGTGGCCTCCGACACCGGGGAGCTGTTTTTT.

The rearrangement links TRBV5-1 to TRBJ2-7; 7 bases align to TRBD2. Unmatched junction bases numbered 8, after V lost 0 bases and J lost 5 bases. Germline CDR1 reads SGHRS; CDR2 reads YFSETQ. This CDR3 is built from 15 residues. The CDR3 region is CASSLDGGVDDEQYF. Written as DNA, the CDR3 is TGCGCCAGCAGCTTGGATGGGGGGGTGGACGACGAGCAGTACTTC.

CDR3 amino acids: CASSLTSYEQYF. CDR3 DNA sequence: TGTGCCAGCAGCTTGACCTCATACGAGCAGTACTTC. The chain combines TRBV6-5 with TRBJ2-7; D call uncertain. V shed 6 bases and J shed 4 bases, with 10 bases lying between them. The CDR3 extends over 12 amino acids. Germline V lookup: CDR1 MNHEY, CDR2 SVGAGI.

This clone showed up just once. This sequence joins TRBV29-1 and TRBJ1-4; D is unclear. Between the trimmed V and J ends, which lost 7 bases and 8 bases, there was a span of 14 bases. The CDR3 runs 12 residues. The germline gives CDR1 SQVTM, CDR2 ANQGSEA. The CDR3: CSGLAGREKLFF. In nucleotides, the CDR3 is TGCAGCGGTCTCGCCGGTAGAGAAAAACTGTTTTTT.

The chain combines TRBV9 with TRBJ2-7; 8 bases are a match to TRBD1. Germline-derived CDR1 and CDR2 are SGDLS and YYNGEE. With 0 bases clipped from V and 6 bases from J, the junction kept 8 bases outside the gene matches. The CDR3 has 15 residues. CDR3 protein: CASSVGQGARSEQYF. CDR3 in DNA: TGTGCCAGCAGCGTAGGGCAGGGGGCAAGGAGCGAGCAGTACTTC.

CDR3 nucleotide sequence: TGTGCCAGCAGCCGGGCGGATGAGCAGTTCTTC. It encodes CASSRADEQFF. The chain joins TRBV7-2 to TRBJ2-1; unclear D gene. The CDR3 has 11 residues. V was cut by 5 bases and J by 8 bases, with 7 bases left in between. The germline CDR1 and CDR2 sequences are SGHTA and FQGNSA.

The sample holds one count of this clone. V is TRBV19 and J is TRBJ1-2; D is unclear. CDR1 is LNHDA and CDR2 is SQIVND in the germline V gene (reference sequence). This CDR3 comprises 14 residues. Deletions cut 5 bases from V and 6 bases from J, with 16 bases between. CDR3 in amino acids: CASSGWTGPHGYTF. The CDR3, as DNA: TGTGCCAGTAGTGGCTGGACTGGGCCCCATGGCTACACCTTC.

V usage is TRBV28 and J usage is TRBJ1-5, with 8 bases matching TRBD1. CDR3 length: 17 residues. V dropped 8 bases and J dropped 0; count of bases not matched to a gene: 12. The V gene's germline CDR1 is MDHEN and CDR2 SYDVKM. The DNA of the CDR3 is TGTGCCAGCTCGCCGGGACAGGAGGTTCATAGCAATCAGCCCCAGCATTTT. Its protein product is CASSPGQEVHSNQPQHF.

The chain links TRBV6-1 to TRBJ1-2; D is possibly TRBD1 (6 bases). This CDR3 is 13 amino acids long. CDR1 and CDR2 from the germline V gene are MNHNS and SASEGT. V lost 0 bases and J lost 8, with 10 bases in between. CDR3 nucleotide sequence: TGTGCCAGCAGTGAAGCCTGGGACATGGGCTACACCTTC. This translates into CASSEAWDMGYTF.

The gene calls are TRBV5-4 and TRBJ1-2, with D unclear. The germline V gene encodes CDR1 SGHNT and CDR2 YYREEE (reference sequence). Deletions cut 4 bases from V and 9 bases from J, with 16 bases between. The CDR3 covers 13 residues. The CDR3 protein is CASSESHRASYTF. CDR3 in DNA: TGTGCCAGCAGCGAGAGTCACCGGGCAAGCTACACCTTC.

Details on this clone: A junction end diverges from the germline sequence, so it may reflect a read error. In DNA form, the CDR3 reads TGTGCCAGTCAAGACAGGGGTTTTAGCTATGGCTACATCTTC. This encodes CASQDRGFSYGYIF. This chain links TRBV6-1 with TRBJ1-2; 8 nucleotides line up with TRBD1. Germline loops: CDR1 MNHNS, CDR2 SASEGT. The CDR3 sequence is 14 residues long.

The genes are TRBV7-2 and TRBJ1-6; the D gene is possibly TRBD1 (6 bases). The CDR3 is 17 residues long. The ends were cut back, 0 bases at V and 6 bases at J, with 15 bases in the middle. Per the germline V gene, CDR1 is SGHTA and CDR2 is FQGNSA. CDR3 sequence (DNA): TGTGCCAGCAGCTTAGCGGAGGGGGGTCTGGGTAATTCACCCCTCCACTTT. Protein sequence: CASSLAEGGLGNSPLHF.

This chain connects TRBV4-3 to TRBJ1-1, with D unresolved. From germline, CDR1 is LGHNA and CDR2 YSLEER. CDR3 length equals 13 residues. Trimming shortened V by 3 bases and J by 5 bases, and 10 bases separated the two germline ends. The CDR3 is CASSQARGTEAFF. The CDR3 DNA reads as TGCGCCAGCAGCCAGGCCCGGGGAACTGAAGCTTTCTTT.

This chain joins TRBV7-2 and TRBJ2-5; TRBD1 matches 10 bases. Losses at the gene ends were 2 bases for V and 1 base for J; bases not matched to a gene: 4. This CDR3 region has 16 residues. CDR1 SGHTA and CDR2 FQGNSA come from the germline V gene. This chain's CDR3 is CASSLRRTGGQETQYF. CDR3 DNA: TGTGCCAGCAGCTTAAGGAGGACAGGGGGCCAAGAGACCCAGTACTTC.

The chain has TRBV5-1 and TRBJ1-1, with 10 nucleotides matching TRBD1. The J segment lost 4 bases and the V segment lost 3 bases, leaving 3 bases of the junction unmatched. The length of the CDR3 is 14 residues. Germline V gene data show CDR1 as SGHRS and CDR2 as YFSETQ. The CDR3 region has the DNA TGCGCCAGCAGCTCCAGACAGGGGGCCACTGAAGCTTTCTTT. Translation: CASSSRQGATEAFF.

The V gene is TRBV19, the J gene TRBJ1-2; 12 nucleotides line up with TRBD1. Germline V gives CDR1 LNHDA, CDR2 SQIVND (reference sequence). The CDR3 is 14 residues long. V lost 5 bases to trimming and J lost 7 bases; unmatched junction nucleotides: 5. The DNA for the CDR3 is TGTGCCAGTAGTCCCCGGGACAGGGGGCCTGGCTACACCTTC. It specifies CASSPRDRGPGYTF.

The chain employs TRBV5-1 and TRBJ1-2; TRBD1 agrees at 8 bases. V trimming: 0 bases; J trimming: 7 bases; junction bases outside the gene matches: 5. Germline CDR1 SGHRS, CDR2 YFSETQ. This CDR3 region has 14 residues. The CDR3 nucleotides are TGCGCCAGCAGCTTGGCCCAGGGGGCGGGTGGCTACACCTTC. Translation: CASSLAQGAGGYTF. Supplemented by reference TRBV5-1 and TRBJ1-2, the full variable domain reads KAGVTQTPRYLIKTRGQQVTLSCSPISGHRSVSWYQQTPGQGLQFLFEYFSETQRNKGNFPGRFSGRQFSNSRSEMNVSTLELGDSALYLCASSLAQGAGGYTFGSGTRLTVV.

For this clone: This may come from a read error, since a much larger clone is one base off. The sample contains more than one DNA sequence encoding this CDR3. The rearrangement links TRBV5-1 to TRBJ1-5, with D maybe TRBD1 (5 bases). Germline V lookup: CDR1 SGHRS, CDR2 YFSETQ. Trimming removed 0 bases at V and 7 bases at J, with 8 bases between. The length of the CDR3 is 13 residues. CDR3 region: CASSLAGDQPQHF. The CDR3 bases are TGCGCCAGCAGCTTGGCGGGGGACCAGCCCCAGCATTTT.

The CDR3 here is CASRIQGSQPQHF. CDR3 sequence (DNA): TGTGCCAGCAGAATACAGGGTAGCCAGCCCCAGCATTTT. The rearrangement uses TRBV28 and TRBJ1-5, with D perhaps TRBD1 (6 bases). V was pared by 6 bases and J by 7 bases, with 13 bases between. The CDR3 extends over 13 amino acids. Germline V gene lookup returns CDR1 MDHEN and CDR2 SYDVKM.

This clone occurred a few times. The chain carries TRBV7-9 and TRBJ2-7; D gene uncertain. In germline, CDR1 is SEHNR, CDR2 FQNEAQ (reference sequence). Trimming pared 2 bases from V and 4 bases from J, leaving 3 bases between. The CDR3 extends over 11 amino acids. CDR3 region: CASSLRYEQYF. Written as DNA, the CDR3 is TGTGCCAGCAGCTTAAGGTACGAGCAGTACTTC.

The chain employs TRBV25-1 and TRBJ2-5; D assignment may be TRBD1 or TRBD2 (5 bases each). Trimming stripped 2 bases from V and 0 bases from J, with 7 bases between. Germline loops: CDR1 MGHDK, CDR2 SYGVNS. The CDR3 runs 14 residues. CDR3 protein: CASSERGHQETQYF. CDR3 DNA sequence: TGTGCCAGCAGTGAAAGGGGACACCAAGAGACCCAGTACTTC.

CDR3 region: CASSQVGLAGVNEQFF. CDR3 DNA sequence: TGCGCCAGCAGCCAAGTAGGACTAGCGGGAGTGAATGAGCAGTTCTTC. The chain is built from TRBV4-1 and TRBJ2-1; 13 bases are a match to TRBD2. The CDR3 is 16 amino acids. CDR1 is MGHRA and CDR2 is YSYEKL in the germline V gene. Trimming removed 1 base from V and 7 bases from J; junction bases left unmatched: 4.

The DNA of the CDR3 is TGTGCCAGCAGCTTAGAGAGAGGGACTGAAGCTTTCTTT. This encodes CASSLERGTEAFF. The rearrangement links TRBV7-2 to TRBJ1-1; D is unresolved. V lost 1 base, J lost 5 bases, and 8 bases lay in between. The CDR3 is 13 amino acids. Looked up from germline, CDR1 is SGHTA and CDR2 is FQGNSA.

The chain is built from TRBV30 and TRBJ1-4; D unresolved. The germline gives CDR1 GTSNPN, CDR2 SVGIG (reference sequence). V was clipped by 1 base and J by 7 bases, with 10 bases between them. This CDR3 is 13 amino acids long. The CDR3 here is CAWSGGLAEKLFF. CDR3 coding DNA: TGTGCCTGGAGTGGAGGGTTGGCTGAAAAACTGTTTTTT.

In this sample, this clone turned up once. The CDR3 loop is CASSVADSRNTGELFF. The CDR3, as DNA: TGTGCCAGCAGCGTAGCTGACTCTCGGAACACCGGGGAGCTGTTTTTT. This chain joins TRBV9 and TRBJ2-2; D is unresolved. V shed 0 bases and J shed 1 base, with 10 bases lying between them. The CDR3 length is 16 residues. Germline V gene lookup returns CDR1 SGDLS and CDR2 YYNGEE.